Reported below is one T cell receptor (beta chain). This clonotype occurred a few times. There is no known antigen for this receptor. Base qualities are not provided; no much larger clone lies one nucleotide away. This sample is part of a study of patients and donors after allogeneic stem cell transplantation (dated by TCRdb to about 2020). The method was RT-PCR. The sample was run on a NextSeq 550. TCRdb reprocessed the public reads (quality trimming at Q25 with fastp, clone calling with MiXCR) and kept in-frame beta chains. For every CDR3 protein sequence, its rows merge into one entry that carries the most common genes and DNA. The sample table lists approximately 430,000 distinct CDR3 sequences, more than 15% of them with a count of one. Roughly 7.2% of the sample goes to the ten largest clones. The TCR originated in a human donor who was either an allogeneic HSCT recipient or a stem cell or donor lymphocyte infusion donor (not recorded which). It is not recorded whose cells these are; they may come from a transplant donor. Sequenced: blood, either unsorted or a sorted T cell fraction (not recorded which).

Here the CDR3 is given as CASRQGAGNEQFF. DNA sequence: TGTGCCAGCAGGCAGGGGGCCGGGAATGAGCAGTTCTTC. Recombination connected TRBV11-2 to TRBJ2-1; the junction holds 8 bases that match TRBD1. V loses 6 bases at its end and J loses 7 bases; junction bases beyond the gene matches: 5. CDR1 and CDR2 were assigned from the germline V gene as SGHAT and FQNNGV. The cysteine opens and the phenylalanine closes a CDR3 of 13 amino acids. The CDR3 DNA has 39 bases and is translated from base 1.